This T cell receptor beta chain derives from a study of human T cells and chemical hapten exposure. Findings of the study overall: TCRs above 1 in 1000 frequency stayed constant with DPC sensitization.

Library construction involved attaching unique molecular identifiers to individual cDNA molecules, which allowed quantitative, reproducible TCR counting. TCRdb analysed the RACE reads with MiXCR anew, one entry per CDR3 protein. The table has roughly 180,000 distinct CDR3 sequences, about 14% seen once. V was trimmed by 5 bases and J by 0 bases, leaving 13 bases between them. The CDR3 covers 16 residues. This sample's time point: patch test 1, 2 weeks after DPC sensitization. Treatment indicated: therapeutic diphenylcyclopropenone sensitization with weekly scalp DPC. On this clonotype itself: Its antigen remains unidentified.

The TCR sequence derives from a woman aged 25 to 39 with alopecia areata. Some clones in this sample may be carry-over from other donors' samples. Here the sequenced sample was whole blood, taken in connection with sensitization to the hapten diphenylcyclopropenone (DPC). The chain employs TRBV12-3 or TRBV12-4 and TRBJ1-4; the D is unclear. The CDR3 is CASSPPRVATNEKLFF. CDR3 DNA: TGTGCCAGCAGTCCCCCGCGGGTTGCAACTAATGAAAAACTGTTTTTT.